Shown below are 2 T cell receptor beta chains from a single sample sequenced in a study of long-term antiretroviral therapy in people with HIV. Survey-level immunoSEQ v3.0 assays were run. Profiling relied on immunoSEQ multiplex PCR, and the TCRdb table lists in-frame clones only, not all of them. Of approximately 30,000 clones listed, roughly 84% are singletons. The sample in question was unsorted PBMCs, obtained almost 2.9 years after starting antiretroviral therapy. These receptors all come from a man aged 25-45 years with HIV.

The rearrangement links TRBV6-1 to TRBJ1-4, with 9 bases matching TRBD1. CDR1 and CDR2 (germline): MNHNS, SASEGT. CDR3 length: 13 amino acids. Trimming cost V 2 bases and J 10 bases; bases outside gene matches: 2. The CDR3 DNA is TGTGCCAGCAGTGAAACAGGGGGCGTAAAACTGTTTTTT. Amino acid sequence: CASSETGGVKLFF.

The V call is TRBV12-5, the J call TRBJ1-1; 8 bases agree with TRBD1. Germline V gene data show CDR1 as LGHNT and CDR2 as FRNRAP. Losses at the gene ends were 1 base for V and 3 bases for J; bases not matched to a gene: 4. CDR3 length: 15 residues. CDR3 amino acids: CASGLAGQGDTEAFF. The CDR3 region has the DNA TGTGCTAGTGGTTTGGCCGGACAGGGAGACACTGAAGCTTTCTTT.